This T cell receptor (beta chain) was sequenced during a study of CD8 T cells in ankylosing spondylitis. The authors made TCR beta libraries by quantitative 5'-RACE with molecular barcodes. TCRdb reprocessed the 5' RACE reads via MiXCR and lists one record per CDR3 protein. The table lists about 400,000 distinct CDR3 sequences, approximately 20% of them singletons. Study findings and constraints: A motif of 7 to 9 highly homologous TCR beta variants was seen as apparently characteristic of ankylosing spondylitis blood. Peripheral blood samples showed relatively rare disease-linked clones, and these clones were CD8+. There were earlier reports of some motif variants in reactive arthritis synovial fluid and blood.

The germline gives CDR1 SGHKS, CDR2 YYEKEE (reference sequence). J was trimmed by 1 base and V by 4 bases; bases with no gene match: 6. The CDR3 loop spans 16 amino acids. Concerning this clonotype: The antigen remains undetermined.

The receptor was derived from a male donor with ankylosing spondylitis. Material: blood, either unsorted or a sorted T cell fraction (not recorded which). The chain combines TRBV5-5 with TRBJ2-5, with 11 bases fitting TRBD1. The CDR3 loop is CASSPGTGGVQETQYF. The CDR3 region has the DNA TGTGCCAGCAGCCCCGGGACAGGGGGAGTCCAAGAGACCCAGTACTTC.